This entry describes one TCR beta chain. Its antigen is not identified. These data come from a study of siplizumab effects on memory and regulatory T cells. Study findings and constraints: It seemed that naive T cells were more diverse than memory cells and were major contributors to the alloresponse.

Sequenced by immunoSEQ multiplex PCR; TCRdb stores in-frame clones only, minus some. The repertoire holds approximately 50,000 clones, with over 90% as singletons. The sequencing input was CD8+ T cells sorted from blood. The origin of this receptor is a human donor in good health.

The CDR3, as DNA: TGTGCCACCTCCGGGTCCAATCAGACCCAGTACTTC. Protein product: CATSGSNQTQYF. V usage is TRBV27 and J usage is TRBJ2-5; D gene ambiguous. The ends were cut back, 10 bases at V and 6 bases at J, with 15 bases in the middle. The CDR3 totals 12 residues. CDR1 MNHEY and CDR2 SMNVEV come from the germline V gene (reference sequence).